This T cell receptor (beta chain) stems from a study of blood T cells in healthy people across ages. Study-wide findings and caveats: When set beside aged donors, long-lived donors presented more naive CD4+ cells and higher diversity. With age, beta diversity per million T cells declined roughly linearly, significantly by approximately 41.

PCR was performed a second time for about 7 to 12 cycles using a sample-barcoded 5' primer and a J-beta primer mix. Each cDNA molecule was tagged by a template-switch adaptor that had 12 random nucleotides. TCRdb re-called the 5' RACE reads through MiXCR, storing one row per CDR3 protein. The sample has about 680,000 distinct CDR3 sequences; around half are singletons. This clonotype was seen more than once but under ten times. Antigen: not known. Germline V lookup: CDR1 SGHDT, CDR2 YYEEEE. The CDR3 runs to 16 residues. The V segment lost 3 bases and the J segment 8 bases; nucleotides outside the gene matches: 16.

The chain employs TRBV5-6 and TRBJ1-2; 7 bases line up with TRBD1. The sample comprised blood. This clonotype was obtained from a woman aged 60-75 years in good health. The CDR3 coding sequence is TGTGCCAGCAGCTCCAAAAATACCCCAGGGGGGAACGGCTACACCTTC. Amino acids: CASSSKNTPGGNGYTF. Variable domain in full (rest from reference TRBV5-6 and TRBJ1-2): DAGVTQSPTHLIKTRGQQVTLRCSPKSGHDTVSWYQQALGQGPQFIFQYYEEEERQRGNFPDRFSGHQFPNYSSELNVNALLLGDSALYLCASSSKNTPGGNGYTFGSGTRLTVV.